This is a list of T cell receptor beta chains from one sample in a study of T cell repertoires in cytomegalovirus infection. TCRdb reanalysed the reads using MiXCR and keeps one entry per CDR3 protein. The data hold about 250,000 distinct CDR3 sequences, with over 15% observed a single time. Sequencing was done on a sample of CD8+ T cells from PBMCs. The source of these receptors is a human donor in good health (CMV status not recorded). Some clones in this sample may be carry-over from other donors' samples. The CDR3 runs from the conserved cysteine through the conserved F or W.

TRBJ2-5	TRBV7-2	CASSTGLAVETQYF
TRBJ1-1	TRBV7-3	CASSLGAGEAFF
TRBJ1-2	TRBV20-1	CSATTGEGMAYGYTF
TRBJ1-1	TRBV4-1	CASSRSRGAGGTEAFF
TRBJ2-7	TRBV7-6	CASSENGLTYEQYF
TRBJ1-4	TRBV5-5	CASSLVGRIATNEKLFF
TRBJ1-4	TRBV2	CASTRGTNNEKLFF
TRBJ2-6	TRBV6-2/TRBV6-3	CASTSRDRQGVLTF
TRBJ2-5	TRBV15	CATSSSLAGPRGETQYF
TRBJ2-3	TRBV29-1	CSVEGVGLARSTDTQYF
TRBJ1-2	TRBV12-3/TRBV12-4	CASSPPDQLGYGYTF
TRBJ2-1	TRBV19	CASSIDPGTYNEQFF
TRBJ1-5	TRBV2	CAGRGVLNQPQHF
TRBJ2-7	TRBV6-1	CASSEEMGGYYEQYF
TRBJ1-5	TRBV27	CASRKLPGQGQNQPQHF
TRBJ2-2	TRBV14	CASSQESRNTGELFF
TRBJ1-2	TRBV10-3	CAISENYGYTF
TRBJ2-7	TRBV12-3/TRBV12-4	CASSRGRNEQYF
TRBJ2-7	TRBV14	CASSQDLGYEQYF
TRBJ1-5	TRBV23-1	CASSPLTGFSEDVYNQPQHF
TRBJ2-2	TRBV5-1	CASRGVRGIGELFF
TRBJ2-5	TRBV6-2/TRBV6-3	CASSPPSGGETQYF
TRBJ1-6	TRBV27	CASSSRTVNSPLHF
TRBJ2-7	TRBV7-9	CASSLDRERREQYF
TRBJ1-1	TRBV10-3	CAISESEGGTEAFF
TRBJ2-3	TRBV7-8	CASSFSGGADTQYF
TRBJ2-5	TRBV2	CASSAGEGLPSQETQYF
TRBJ2-5	TRBV12-3/TRBV12-4	CASSMDLEETQYF